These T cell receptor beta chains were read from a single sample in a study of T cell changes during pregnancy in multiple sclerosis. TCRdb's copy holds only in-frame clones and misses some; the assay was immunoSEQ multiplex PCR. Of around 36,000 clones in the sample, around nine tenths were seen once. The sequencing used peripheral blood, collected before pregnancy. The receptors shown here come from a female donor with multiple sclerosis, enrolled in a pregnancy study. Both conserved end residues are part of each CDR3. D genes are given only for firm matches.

CAISDMGLAGARETQYF	TGTGCCATCAGTGACATGGGACTAGCGGGAGCTCGGGAGACCCAGTACTTC	TRBV10-3	TRBD2	TRBJ2-5
CASRLSSGANVLTF	TGCGCCAGCAGACTGAGCTCTGGGGCCAACGTCCTGACTTTC	TRBV5-1	-	TRBJ2-6
CASSLLWTSGTNEQFF	TGCGCCAGCAGCTTGTTGTGGACTAGCGGGACCAATGAGCAGTTCTTC	TRBV5-1	TRBD2	TRBJ2-1
CASALAGGDNEQFF	TGTGCCAGTGCCCTAGCGGGAGGGGACAATGAGCAGTTCTTC	TRBV6-5	TRBD2	TRBJ2-1
CASSTGTGGYNEQFF	TGTGCCAGCAGCACTGGAACAGGGGGATACAATGAGCAGTTCTTC	TRBV5-4	TRBD1	TRBJ2-1
CASSSTSGPYEQYF	TGTGCCAGCAGTTCGACTAGCGGACCCTACGAGCAGTACTTC	TRBV27	TRBD2	TRBJ2-7
CASTRKDRVNTEAFF	TGTGCCAGCACCAGGAAAGACAGGGTGAACACTGAAGCTTTCTTT	TRBV5-4	TRBD1	TRBJ1-1
CASSVDWGENNEQFF	TGCGCCAGCAGCGTTGACTGGGGGGAGAACAATGAGCAGTTCTTC	TRBV5-1	-	TRBJ2-1
CASSQSGLSYEQYF	TGTGCCAGCAGCCAATCAGGTCTGTCCTACGAGCAGTACTTC	TRBV5-6	-	TRBJ2-7
CASSQSPSLTGSNQPQHF	TGTGCCAGCAGCCAATCCCCGAGTTTGACAGGTAGCAATCAGCCCCAGCATTTT	TRBV16	-	TRBJ1-5
CASSEGAGNTGELFF	TGTGCCAGCAGTGAGGGGGCAGGAAATACCGGGGAGCTGTTTTTT	TRBV6-1	-	TRBJ2-2
CASSLDRAGANVLTF	TGTGCCAGCAGTCTCGACAGGGCTGGGGCCAACGTCCTGACTTTC	TRBV6-5	TRBD1	TRBJ2-6
CASSRTEETQYF	TGTGCCAGCAGTAGGACTGAAGAGACCCAGTACTTC	TRBV2	-	TRBJ2-5